Below, 23 T cell receptor beta chains from the same sample are listed, as sequenced in a study. TCRdb independently ran MiXCR on the RT-PCR reads; one entry per CDR3 protein. The table lists about 700,000 distinct CDR3 sequences, 14% of them singletons, with 3.6% in the top ten. The sequenced sample consisted of memory CD4+ T cells from blood. The receptors shown here come from a female donor in good health, serving as a healthy control.

The chain links TRBV19 to TRBJ2-2; tentatively, D is TRBD1 (6 bases). The CDR3 has 14 amino acids. Germline lookup yields CDR1 LNHDA and CDR2 SQIVND (reference sequence). Trimming took 2 bases from V and 9 from J, leaving 13 bases between them. Here the CDR3 reads CASSIIQGARELFF. CDR3 sequence (DNA): TGTGCCAGTAGTATAATACAGGGCGCCCGGGAGCTGTTTTTT.

This clonotype was seen a handful of times. V and J are TRBV20-1 and TRBJ2-1; TRBD1 matches at 7 bases. Per germline, CDR1 DFQATT and CDR2 SNEGSKA (reference sequence). The CDR3 is 12 amino acids. Germline trimming cut 4 bases from V and 7 bases from J; bases unmatched to any gene: 4. The CDR3 sequence: CSAIDRVNEQFF. In DNA, the CDR3 is TGCAGTGCTATAGACAGGGTAAATGAGCAGTTCTTC.

Only a few counts were recorded for this clonotype. The chain links TRBV3-1 to TRBJ2-7; 7 nucleotides agree with TRBD2. Germline-derived CDR1 and CDR2 are LGHDT and YNNKEL (reference sequence). CDR3 length: 15 residues. Trimming at V came to 2 bases and at J to 5 bases, leaving 9 bases not matched to a gene. CDR3 bases: TGTGCCAGCAGCCAATTCCTTCTTACTAGCGACGAGCAGTACTTC. This encodes CASSQFLLTSDEQYF.

This clonotype has just a few counts. The chain uses TRBV5-1 and TRBJ2-1; D tentatively reads TRBD1 or TRBD2 (6 bases each). The ends were cut back, 3 bases at V and 1 base at J, with 20 bases in the middle. Germline V gives CDR1 SGHRS, CDR2 YFSETQ. The CDR3 is made up of 18 amino acids. The CDR3 DNA follows: TGCGCCAGCAGCTCCCCCTGGGGGGCGGGAACATCCTACAATGAGCAGTTCTTC. Translated, it gives CASSSPWGAGTSYNEQFF.

This clonotype was seen many times. The rearrangement links TRBV27 to TRBJ1-2; 10 nucleotides line up with TRBD1. The germline V gene has CDR1 MNHEY and CDR2 SMNVEV (reference sequence). The CDR3 covers 16 residues. Losses at the gene ends were 5 bases for V and 4 bases for J; bases not matched to a gene: 10. The CDR3 sequence: CASSPGQGLPGYGYTF. CDR3 DNA: TGTGCCAGCAGTCCGGGACAGGGGCTCCCGGGCTATGGCTACACCTTC.

V is TRBV7-2 and J is TRBJ2-7, with 7 nucleotides matching TRBD2. The CDR3 has 15 residues. CDR1 and CDR2 (germline): SGHTA, FQGNSA. Trimming took 5 bases from V and 3 from J; bases not matched to a gene: 10. CDR3 sequence reads: CASSLDGGGVYEQYF. The CDR3 coding sequence is TGTGCCAGCAGCCTAGACGGGGGAGGGGTCTACGAGCAGTACTTC.

The V and J genes are TRBV20-1 and TRBJ2-7; 7 bases are a match to TRBD2. Germline CDR1 DFQATT, CDR2 SNEGSKA (reference sequence). The V and J ends lost 2 bases and 9 bases, in that order; junction bases with no gene match: 13. This CDR3 has 14 amino acids. The DNA of the CDR3 is TGCAGTGCTAGAAGTGAGTGGCGGGAGAAGTGGCAGTACTTC. Its protein product is CSARSEWREKWQYF.

J is TRBJ1-1 and V is TRBV12-3 or TRBV12-4; possible D gene TRBD1, 5 bases. This CDR3 contains 16 residues. V lost 5 bases and J lost 0, with 16 bases in between. CDR3 amino acids: CASSPRQTYLNTEAFF. CDR3 sequence (DNA): TGTGCCAGCAGTCCCAGACAGACCTATTTGAACACTGAAGCTTTCTTT.

This clonotype has only a few counts. V gene TRBV5-5 combines with J gene TRBJ2-7; D is undetermined. Germline values: CDR1 SGHKS, CDR2 YYEKEE (reference sequence). This CDR3 is 14 amino acids long. Trimming took off 4 bases at V and 2 bases at J, with 13 bases between the two ends. DNA for the CDR3: TGTGCCAGCAGCGCGAATCACGAAACCTACGAGCAGTACTTC. It translates to CASSANHETYEQYF.

This chain uses TRBV6-2 or TRBV6-3 with TRBJ2-7; TRBD1 matches at 7 bases. The CDR3 covers 15 residues. V lost 5 bases to trimming and J lost 1 base; unmatched junction nucleotides: 8. The germline V gene has CDR1 MNHEY and CDR2 SVGEGT. CDR3 protein: CASSPRGRGSYEQYF. CDR3 DNA sequence: TGTGCCAGCAGTCCGAGAGGCAGGGGGTCCTACGAGCAGTACTTC.

V and J are TRBV12-3 or TRBV12-4 and TRBJ2-1; 10 nucleotides line up with TRBD1. This CDR3 is built from 17 residues. V gave up 4 bases and J gave up 8 bases; unmatched junction bases: 14. The CDR3 DNA reads TGTGCCAGCAGTTCCACCCACGGACAGGGGGGTAGGGATGAGCAGTTCTTC. As protein: CASSSTHGQGGRDEQFF.

This clonotype came up a few times. CDR3 protein: CATRERENFNEQFF. The CDR3 coding sequence is TGTGCCACACGAGAGCGGGAGAATTTCAATGAGCAGTTCTTC. This rearrangement joins TRBV2 to TRBJ2-1; 8 bases align to TRBD2. V gave up 10 bases and J gave up 6 bases; unmatched junction bases: 11. The germline gives CDR1 SNHLY, CDR2 FYNNEI. This CDR3 is built from 14 residues.

The chain combines TRBV20-1 with TRBJ2-3; 8 positions agree with TRBD1. J gave up 1 base and V 1 base, and 7 bases lay outside the gene matches. Per germline, CDR1 DFQATT and CDR2 SNEGSKA (reference sequence). This CDR3 contains 16 residues. The CDR3 region is CSARAGDRKGTDTQYF. CDR3 in DNA: TGCAGTGCTAGAGCGGGGGACAGGAAGGGCACAGATACGCAGTATTTT.

This clonotype occurred many times. V usage is TRBV27 and J usage is TRBJ1-6; D perhaps matches TRBD1 (5 bases). Trimming took off 5 bases at V and 8 bases at J, with 13 bases between the two ends. CDR3 length equals 14 residues. Germline CDR1 and CDR2: MNHEY and SMNVEV (reference sequence). CDR3 bases: TGTGCCAGCAGTCCAACGACAGTGTATTCACCCCTCCACTTT. Translating it yields CASSPTTVYSPLHF.

This clonotype was counted ten times or more. This chain's CDR3 is CATSRGGPSVYTQYF. In nucleotides, the CDR3 is TGTGCCACCAGCAGAGGGGGGCCCTCGGTATATACGCAGTATTTT. This chain connects TRBV15 to TRBJ2-3; tentative D call: TRBD1 (6 bases). The V gene lost 1 base and the J gene lost 7 bases, with 15 bases spanning the gap. This CDR3 comprises 15 residues. CDR1 is LNHNV and CDR2 is YYDKDF in the germline V gene (reference sequence). The full variable domain, with the rest looked up from reference TRBV15 and TRBJ2-3, is DAMVIQNPRYQVTQFGKPVTLSCSQTLNHNVMYWYQQKSSQAPKLLFHYYDKDFNNEADTPDNFQSRRPNTSFCFLDIRSPGLGDTAMYLCATSRGGPSVYTQYFGPGTRLTVL.

This clonotype was observed many times. The chain has TRBV7-2 and TRBJ1-6; D is uncertain. This CDR3 is 13 amino acids long. Deletions cut 5 bases from V and 4 bases from J, with 6 bases between. Looked up from germline, CDR1 is SGHTA and CDR2 is FQGNSA. CDR3 in amino acids: CASSLQYNSPLHF. In DNA, the CDR3 is TGTGCCAGCAGCCTACAGTATAATTCACCCCTCCACTTT.

This chain connects TRBV20-1 to TRBJ2-5; no firm D call. V dropped 3 bases and J dropped 1 base, with 9 bases sitting between them. CDR3 length: 13 residues. CDR1 and CDR2 (germline): DFQATT, SNEGSKA (reference sequence). The DNA for the CDR3 is TGCAGTGCTAGCAGGATCGGCCAAGAGACCCAGTACTTC. Protein: CSASRIGQETQYF.

This clonotype was observed many times. CDR3 region: CASTTQGAQEETQYF. In DNA, the CDR3 is TGCGCCAGCACCACACAGGGGGCTCAGGAAGAGACCCAGTACTTC. The chain links TRBV5-1 to TRBJ2-5, with TRBD1 identical over 9 bases. Germline CDR1 and CDR2: SGHRS and YFSETQ. The CDR3 consists of 15 residues. Trimming cost V 6 bases and J 3 bases; bases outside gene matches: 9.

In its sample, this clonotype was seen many times. The V call is TRBV20-1, the J call TRBJ2-5, with 13 bases identical to TRBD2. Germline-derived CDR1 and CDR2 are DFQATT and SNEGSKA (reference sequence). This CDR3 is built from 17 residues. With 0 bases clipped from V and 1 base from J, the junction kept 5 bases outside the gene matches. The CDR3 reads CSARDLGLAGVQETQYF. As DNA, the CDR3 is TGCAGTGCTAGAGATCTCGGACTAGCGGGAGTCCAAGAGACCCAGTACTTC.

The rearrangement uses TRBV25-1 and TRBJ2-2; 11 positions match TRBD1. J lost 4 bases, V lost 8 bases, and 0 bases had no gene match. The CDR3 runs to 13 residues. Germline-derived CDR1 and CDR2 are MGHDK and SYGVNS. This CDR3 is CASGTGGTGELFF. The CDR3 DNA reads TGTGCCAGCGGGACAGGGGGCACCGGGGAGCTGTTTTTT.

The table lists this clonotype with many counts. The CDR3 DNA reads as TGCGCCAGCAGCTTGGTGGGGAACGATGGCTACACCTTC. As protein: CASSLVGNDGYTF. The chain recombines TRBV5-1 with TRBJ1-2; D is undetermined. This CDR3 contains 13 residues. The V and J ends lost 0 bases and 6 bases respectively, with 9 bases between them. Germline V gene lookup returns CDR1 SGHRS and CDR2 YFSETQ.

Of note for this clonotype: Relative to the germline gene, one junction end is altered; a read error may explain this. The chain couples TRBV6-5 to TRBJ1-1, with TRBD1 matching over 8 bases. The germline gives CDR1 MNHEY, CDR2 SVGAGI. This CDR3 comprises 15 residues. CDR3 nucleotides: TGTGCCATCAGTCCCGCAGGGGCCGACAGGGGTGGCGCTTTCTTT. This encodes CAISPAGADRGGAFF.

In this sample, this clonotype turned up a few times. The rearrangement uses TRBV5-5 and TRBJ1-1, with no clear D. V lost 0 bases and J lost 11, with 8 bases in between. CDR3 length: 11 residues. Per germline, CDR1 SGHKS and CDR2 YYEKEE (reference sequence). For the CDR3, the DNA is TGTGCCAGCAGCTTGGCGGTTGAGGCTTTCTTT. As protein: CASSLAVEAFF. The variable domain in full, with the rest retrieved from reference TRBV5-5 and TRBJ1-1, is DAGVTQSPTHLIKTRGQQVTLRCSPISGHKSVSWYQQVLGQGPQFIFQYYEKEERGRGNFPDRFSARQFPNYSSELNVNALLLGDSALYLCASSLAVEAFFGQGTRLTVV.